This T cell receptor (beta chain) derives from a study of shared clonotypes between healthy human individuals (dated by TCRdb to 2019 to 2021). Describing the broader study: A couple of women and a few men aged 18 to 49 years were included in the cohort. Leukapheresis yielded between about 0.94 and 9.5 billion PBMCs per donor. Blood TCR repertoires of several healthy adults were deeply sequenced to estimate repertoire size and the extent of clonotype sharing between individuals. Per donor, three plates each were used for CD4 naive and CD4 memory, two for CD8 naive, and one for CD8 memory. To increase sequencing depth and limit assay-specific biases, different laboratories used diverse techniques to prepare libraries and sequence TCR repertoires. Study-wide findings and limitations: Sampling was restricted to blood, and TCR repertoires in tissue are likely to differ from TCR repertoires in blood. Pairwise subsampling indicated that sequencing depth was expected to affect the degree of clonotype sharing among donors. Compared with non-shared clonotypes, clonotypes shared by all four sorted-subset donors had higher generation probabilities. The small number of donors limited the genetic and exposure-history diversity represented. Incomplete sequencing was indicated by rarefaction of sorted-subset datasets, despite the large sequencing depth. Larger estimated clonotype richness was generally found for naive subsets than for memory subsets. About 5% of naive CD4, 3% to 4% of naive CD8, roughly 2.4% of memory CD4, and approximately 0.39% of memory CD8 clonotypes were shared across several donors.

TCR CDR3 regions were amplified from genomic DNA by multiplex PCR using the deep immunoSEQ assay. Extracted genomic DNA from each cell subset was spread evenly across all wells of several immunoSEQ 96-well plates, with each plate serving as a replicate. For sorted subsets, 150 to 250 ng of genomic DNA, equivalent to tens of thousands of T cell genomes, went into each replicate PCR. Purified libraries were measured with a Qubit 3.0 fluorometer, size-checked on a Bioanalyzer 2100, and measured again with the KAPA Library Quantification kit. A separate single-read 150-cycle Illumina NextSeq 550 flow cell was used to sequence each immunoSEQ 96-well plate. On the study's bioinformatics: Because the immunoSEQ output held only junctional sequences and lacked quality scores, the filtering could not match the filtering applied to full-length reads. Sequences were annotated with PyIR, a Python wrapper for IgBLAST v1.9, using IMGT germline references to assign V/J genes and CDR3. Reads were removed for weak V/J assignments (E-value above 1e-6), missing CDR3, stop codons, out-of-frame junctions, or ambiguous translated residues. V3J clonotypes were defined by identical inferred V gene, J gene, and CDR3 amino acid sequence. Percentage overlap between repertoires was calculated by dividing the number of shared unique clonotypes by the size of the smaller repertoire. Richness of each repertoire was evaluated using RTK rarefaction, the Chao1 estimator, and Recon v2.1 estimates of unobserved clonotypes. OLGA was used to compute generation probabilities for all TCRbeta clonotypes that the gDNA method yielded from four donors. The source is immuneACCESS, and TCRdb retained only in-frame sequences with V and J called. Part of the clones is not carried over; for the studies checked, unresolved V genes explain less than half of this, and the remainder is unexplained. That table gives V, J and clone size, and the DNA gave D and trimming. The sample has millions of clones on record, 90% to 95% of them singletons. Roughly 0.13% of the sample rests with the top ten.

The donors were healthy, HIV-negative adults with no recently reported acute infections or vaccinations. Only Caucasian adults living in Nashville, Tennessee, USA were represented among the donors. Magnetic negative selection was used to enrich CD4+ T cells, after which naive cells were positively selected on CD45RA and the negative fraction became the memory subset. Blood was obtained by leukapheresis, after which PBMCs were separated by Ficoll-Histopaque density gradient centrifugation and cryopreserved in liquid nitrogen vapor phase. Analytical flow cytometry was used to check the purity and quantity of each magnetically sorted T cell population. Each sorted fraction had its genomic DNA isolated and then quantified by UV absorbance on a Nanodrop 2000c. On this clone itself: There is no known antigen for this receptor. Base qualities are not provided; no much larger clone lies one nucleotide away.

Per the germline V gene, KGHSH is the CDR1 and LQKENI is the CDR2. Spanning cysteine to phenylalanine, the CDR3 consists of 16 amino acids. The kept DNA is CDR3 alone, 48 bases in frame from the first base. V gives up 1 base and J gives up 2 bases, and the segment between their germline ends measures 12 bases. The sequencing input was naive CD4+ T cells sorted from blood. Taken with the paper, the label for cell subset or site translates to: CD45RA+ positively selected. The V gene is TRBV18 and the J gene is TRBJ2-1; the D gene is perhaps TRBD1, from 6 matching bases. This clonotype was obtained from a man aged 18 to 30 in good health. The DNA reads TGTGCCAGCTCACCACGGGACACTTTCACCTACAATGAGCAGTTCTTC. Translated, this is CASSPRDTFTYNEQFF.